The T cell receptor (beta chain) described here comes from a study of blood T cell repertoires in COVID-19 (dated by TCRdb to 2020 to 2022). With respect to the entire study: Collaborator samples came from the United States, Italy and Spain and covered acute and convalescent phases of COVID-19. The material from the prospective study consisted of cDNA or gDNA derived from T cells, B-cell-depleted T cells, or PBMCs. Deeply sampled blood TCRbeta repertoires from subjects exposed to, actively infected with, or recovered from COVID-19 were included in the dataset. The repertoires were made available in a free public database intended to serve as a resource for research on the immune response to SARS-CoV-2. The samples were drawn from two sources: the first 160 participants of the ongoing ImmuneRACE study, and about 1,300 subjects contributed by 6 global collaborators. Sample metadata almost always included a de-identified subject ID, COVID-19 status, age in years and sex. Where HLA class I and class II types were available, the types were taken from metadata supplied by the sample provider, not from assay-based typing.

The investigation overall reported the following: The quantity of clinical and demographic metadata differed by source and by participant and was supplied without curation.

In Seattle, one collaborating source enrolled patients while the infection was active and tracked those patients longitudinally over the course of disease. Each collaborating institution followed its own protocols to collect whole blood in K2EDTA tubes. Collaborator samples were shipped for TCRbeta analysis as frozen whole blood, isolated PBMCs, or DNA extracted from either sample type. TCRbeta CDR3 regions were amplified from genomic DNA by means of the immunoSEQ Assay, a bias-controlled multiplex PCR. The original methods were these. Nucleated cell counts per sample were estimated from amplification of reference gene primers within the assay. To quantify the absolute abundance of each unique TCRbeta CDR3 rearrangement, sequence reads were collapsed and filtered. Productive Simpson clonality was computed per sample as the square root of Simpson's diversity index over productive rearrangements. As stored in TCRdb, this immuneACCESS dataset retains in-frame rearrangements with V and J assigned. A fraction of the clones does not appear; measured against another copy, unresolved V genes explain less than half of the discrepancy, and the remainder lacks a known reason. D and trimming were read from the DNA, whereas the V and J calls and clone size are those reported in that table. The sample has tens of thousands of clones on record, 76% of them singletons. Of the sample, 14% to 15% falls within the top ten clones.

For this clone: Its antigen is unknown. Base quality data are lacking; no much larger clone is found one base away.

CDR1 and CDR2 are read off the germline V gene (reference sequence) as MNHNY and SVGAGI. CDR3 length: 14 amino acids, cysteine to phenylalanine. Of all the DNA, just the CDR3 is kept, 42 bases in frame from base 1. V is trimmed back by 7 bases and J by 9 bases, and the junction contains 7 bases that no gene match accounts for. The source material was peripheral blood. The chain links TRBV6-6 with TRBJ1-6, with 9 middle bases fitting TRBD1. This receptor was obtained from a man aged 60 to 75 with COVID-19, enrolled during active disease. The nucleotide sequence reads TGTGCCAGCACCCCGGGACAGGGTGGTTCACCCCTCCACTTT. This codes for CASTPGQGGSPLHF.